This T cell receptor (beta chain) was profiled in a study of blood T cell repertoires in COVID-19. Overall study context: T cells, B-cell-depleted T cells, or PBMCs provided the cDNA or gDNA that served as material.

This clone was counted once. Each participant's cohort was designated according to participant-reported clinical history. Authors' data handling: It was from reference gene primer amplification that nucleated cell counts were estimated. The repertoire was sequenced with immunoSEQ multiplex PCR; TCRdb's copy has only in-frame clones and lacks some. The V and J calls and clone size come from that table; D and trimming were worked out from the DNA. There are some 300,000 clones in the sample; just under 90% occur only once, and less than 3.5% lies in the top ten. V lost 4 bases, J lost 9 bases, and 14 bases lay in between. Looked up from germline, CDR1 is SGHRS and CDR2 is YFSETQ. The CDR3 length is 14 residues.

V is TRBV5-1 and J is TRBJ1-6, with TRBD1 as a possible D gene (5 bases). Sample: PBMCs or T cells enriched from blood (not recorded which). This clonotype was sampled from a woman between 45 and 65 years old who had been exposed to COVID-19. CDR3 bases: TGCGCCAGCAGCCTGGATCTGGGGCTTTCACCCCTCCACTTT. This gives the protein CASSLDLGLSPLHF.